The rows below give T cell receptor beta chains drawn from one sample of a study of blood T cell repertoires in COVID-19. Sequencing was performed with immunoSEQ multiplex PCR; in TCRdb, only in-frame clones are kept and a portion is missing. Of under 200,000 clones listed, roughly 84% are singletons. Sequencing input: peripheral blood. Every receptor here comes from a human donor with acute or convalescent COVID-19. The donor label of this sample is uncertain. The conserved cysteine and the conserved F or W are not part of the CDR3 here. A D gene is named only where the DNA matches it firmly.

TRBJ1-2 TRBD1 TRBV19 ASSAQGQGAGGYT
TRBJ1-2 NA TRBV12-3/TRBV12-4 ASSREASGYT
TRBJ2-2 TRBD2 TRBV4-2 ASSQGTSDTGELF
TRBJ2-1 TRBD2 TRBV7-3 ASSPTSGAYNEQF
TRBJ1-5 TRBD1 TRBV28 ASSRTGTSNQPQH
TRBJ1-2 NA TRBV9 ASSVREFNYGYT
TRBJ2-5 NA TRBV7-9 ASSSTRRGETQY
TRBJ1-6 NA TRBV18 ASADSYNSPLH
TRBJ2-2 TRBD2 TRBV18 ASSPVSGRNTGELF
TRBJ2-3 TRBD2 TRBV5-4 ASSPRSGASTDTQY
TRBJ1-1 NA TRBV2 ASSEAANTEAF
TRBJ1-1 NA TRBV3-1/TRBV3-2 ASSHTRGNTEAF
TRBJ1-5 NA TRBV28 ASNTGELGDQPQH
TRBJ2-1 TRBD2 TRBV27 ASSLKAGLADYNEQF
TRBJ1-6 NA TRBV6-6 ASSYGEGYSPLH
TRBJ2-3 NA TRBV21-1 ASIGQRPRADTQY
TRBJ2-7 TRBD1 TRBV18 ASSPEGGGSYEQY
TRBJ1-6 TRBD1 TRBV5-1 ASSPQDGQGGTPLH
TRBJ1-6 TRBD1 TRBV14 ASSPLGQGNSPLH
TRBJ1-1 NA TRBV5-6 ASSPSWDNFRSAEAF
TRBJ1-3 TRBD1 TRBV3-1/TRBV3-2 ASSQGTGSGNTIY
TRBJ2-7 NA TRBV7-8 ASSFGQSSSYEQY
TRBJ2-7 NA TRBV5-1 ASSSRYSASDSEQY
TRBJ1-3 NA TRBV7-9 ASSFGGSGNTIY
TRBJ2-4 NA TRBV28 ASSFGNGAKNIQY
TRBJ2-1 TRBD2 TRBV5-1 ASSSPSSGRNEQF